Shown below are 26 T cell receptor beta chains from a single sample sequenced in a study of T cells in Graves' hyperthyroidism and ophthalmopathy. RNA transcripts provided the source from which TCR beta CDR3 regions were amplified. TCR CDR3 regions were first amplified by RT-PCR with HTBI primers. TCRdb re-called the multiplex PCR reads with MiXCR, one entry per CDR3 protein. The sample yields 300,000 to 350,000 distinct CDR3 sequences, roughly 14% seen once. Specimen: blood. The receptors shown here come from a woman aged 30 to 39 with Graves' hyperthyroidism.

This clonotype appeared a few times. The rearrangement joins TRBV3-1 to TRBJ2-1; D is unclear. This CDR3 comprises 15 residues. Trimming removed 1 base from V and 3 bases from J, with 10 bases in between. CDR1 is LGHDT, CDR2 YNNKEL, per germline (reference sequence). The CDR3 sequence is CASSQVLTVYNEQFF. The DNA for the CDR3 is TGTGCCAGCAGCCAAGTCTTGACCGTCTACAATGAGCAGTTCTTC.

This clonotype was recorded at least ten times. The rearrangement links TRBV28 to TRBJ2-1; 9 positions match TRBD2. CDR3 length equals 12 residues. The germline V gene encodes CDR1 MDHEN and CDR2 SYDVKM. Losses at the gene ends were 8 bases for V and 9 bases for J; bases not matched to a gene: 5. The CDR3 spells CASHGREGEQFF. The CDR3 nucleotides are TGTGCCAGCCATGGGCGGGAGGGTGAGCAGTTCTTC.

About this clonotype itself: Just one base apart from a much larger clone, this may be a read error. J is TRBJ2-2 and V is TRBV3-1; unclear D gene. Germline CDR1 and CDR2: LGHDT and YNNKEL (reference sequence). The CDR3 extends over 11 amino acids. CDR3 sequence reads: CASSQTAELFF. In nucleotides, the CDR3 is TGTGCCAGCAGCCAAACCGCGGAGCTGTTTTTT.

This clonotype has a handful of counts. The chain links TRBV3-1 to TRBJ1-5; no firm D call. This CDR3 region has 13 residues. Per germline, CDR1 LGHDT and CDR2 YNNKEL (reference sequence). V lost 0 bases to trimming and J lost 7 bases, with 7 bases between them. The CDR3 loop is CASSQDKGQPQHF. The DNA of the CDR3 is TGTGCCAGCAGCCAAGATAAGGGACAGCCCCAGCATTTT.

The rearrangement joins TRBV7-2 to TRBJ2-1; 7 bases map to TRBD1. This CDR3 region has 14 residues. The germline V gene has CDR1 SGHTA and CDR2 FQGNSA. The V and J ends lost 7 bases and 6 bases, in that order; junction bases with no gene match: 9. For the CDR3, the DNA is TGTGCCAGCACGTTCGGGACAGCATCCAATGAGCAGTTCTTC. Residues: CASTFGTASNEQFF.

Ten or more counts support this clonotype. V and J are TRBV2 and TRBJ2-7; tentatively, D is TRBD1 (6 bases). The germline V gene has CDR1 SNHLY and CDR2 FYNNEI. The CDR3 is made up of 16 amino acids. Trimming took 5 bases from V and 4 from J, leaving 21 bases between them. The CDR3 DNA is TGTGCCAGCAGTAATTCGGGACACGGATACTCTTACGAGCAGTACTTC. Residues: CASSNSGHGYSYEQYF. Full variable domain (missing parts from reference TRBV2 and TRBJ2-7): EPEVTQTPSHQVTQMGQEVILRCVPISNHLYFYWYRQILGQKVEFLVSFYNNEISEKSEIFDDQFSVERPDGSNFTLKIRSTKLEDSAMYFCASSNSGHGYSYEQYFGPGTRLTVT.

There are many counts of this clonotype. The chain has TRBV12-3 or TRBV12-4 and TRBJ2-6; D is ambiguous. The CDR3 covers 15 residues. Trimming shortened V by 3 bases and J by 0 bases, and 6 bases separated the two germline ends. CDR3 sequence (DNA): TGTGCCAGCAGTTTCCCGGACTCTGGGGCCAACGTCCTGACTTTC. Protein: CASSFPDSGANVLTF.

This clonotype was recorded at least ten times. The chain carries TRBV15 and TRBJ2-5; TRBD2 aligns across 10 bases. V gave up 1 base and J gave up 2 bases; unmatched junction bases: 4. CDR1 is LNHNV, CDR2 YYDKDF, per germline (reference sequence). This CDR3 has 16 amino acids. The CDR3 sequence: CATSRVGLAQQETQYF. The CDR3 DNA sequence: TGTGCCACCAGCAGAGTGGGACTAGCGCAACAAGAGACCCAGTACTTC.

This clonotype was counted at least ten times. The J gene is TRBJ2-7, the V gene TRBV5-1, with no clear D. Per germline, CDR1 SGHRS and CDR2 YFSETQ. Trimming cost V 0 bases and J 0 bases, with 7 bases left between them. The CDR3 extends over 14 amino acids. DNA for the CDR3: TGCGCCAGCAGCTTGGATCCTAGCTCCTACGAGCAGTACTTC. Translating gives CASSLDPSSYEQYF.

This clonotype was detected ten times or more. The chain has TRBV12-3 or TRBV12-4 and TRBJ1-2, with TRBD1 matching over 8 bases. V was pared by 4 bases and J by 6 bases, with 10 bases of the junction left unmatched. This CDR3 contains 15 residues. The CDR3 nucleotides are TGTGCCAGCAGTTCCTCAGGGGGCGTAGGCGATGGCTACACCTTC. It is translated as CASSSSGGVGDGYTF.

This clonotype turned up a few times. The chain links TRBV30 to TRBJ2-5; D not resolved. V lost 4 bases and J 5 bases, leaving 17 bases between the germline ends. The germline V gene has CDR1 GTSNPN and CDR2 SVGIG (reference sequence). The CDR3 has 14 amino acids. CDR3 in amino acids: CAWTPGFASETQYF. CDR3 nucleotides: TGTGCCTGGACTCCGGGTTTTGCGTCTGAGACCCAGTACTTC.

This clonotype was counted many times. The J gene is TRBJ2-7, the V gene TRBV20-1, with 9 positions matching TRBD1. V gave up 5 bases and J gave up 5 bases; unmatched junction bases: 7. Germline V gives CDR1 DFQATT, CDR2 SNEGSKA (reference sequence). This CDR3 contains 13 residues. The DNA for the CDR3 is TGCAGTGCTGGGGGACAGGGTAAGGACGAGCAGTACTTC. It specifies CSAGGQGKDEQYF.

This clonotype occurred many times. The chain combines TRBV2 with TRBJ2-5; possible D gene TRBD1, 6 bases. The germline V gene encodes CDR1 SNHLY and CDR2 FYNNEI. V dropped 2 bases and J dropped 11 bases, with 18 bases sitting between them. This CDR3 is 14 amino acids long. CDR3 DNA sequence: TGTGCCAGCAGTGAAATCGGGGTGACAGGAATTCAGTACTTC. It codes for CASSEIGVTGIQYF. The whole variable domain, remainder taken from reference TRBV2 and TRBJ2-5, is EPEVTQTPSHQVTQMGQEVILRCVPISNHLYFYWYRQILGQKVEFLVSFYNNEISEKSEIFDDQFSVERPDGSNFTLKIRSTKLEDSAMYFCASSEIGVTGIQYFGPGTRLLVL.

This clonotype was detected many times. The chain employs TRBV28 and TRBJ1-2; D is possibly TRBD1 (6 bases). Germline CDR1 is MDHEN and CDR2 is SYDVKM. The CDR3 runs to 16 residues. Trimming cost V 3 bases and J 7 bases, with 21 bases left between them. The CDR3 loop is CASSFTLRGNFGGYTF. CDR3 in DNA: TGTGCCAGCAGTTTTACTCTCAGGGGAAATTTCGGTGGCTACACCTTC.

The chain has TRBV29-1 and TRBJ1-2; D unresolved. The germline V gene encodes CDR1 SQVTM and CDR2 ANQGSEA. The ends were cut back, 4 bases at V and 2 bases at J, with 8 bases in the middle. CDR3 length equals 12 residues. The CDR3 region is CSVGDNNYGYTF. CDR3 bases: TGCAGCGTTGGCGACAACAACTATGGCTACACCTTC.

There are a few counts of this clonotype. The chain recombines TRBV20-1 with TRBJ2-3; TRBD1 aligns across 8 bases. CDR1 and CDR2 from the germline V gene are DFQATT and SNEGSKA (reference sequence). Germline trimming cut 1 base from V and 2 bases from J; bases unmatched to any gene: 8. There are 16 residues in the CDR3. The CDR3 DNA reads as TGCAGTGCTAGAGGCGCCCCAGGGGGCCACACAGATACGCAGTATTTT. This gives the protein CSARGAPGGHTDTQYF.

This clonotype was counted ten times or more. The chain joins TRBV2 to TRBJ1-6; D might be TRBD1 (5 bases). Germline-derived CDR1 and CDR2 are SNHLY and FYNNEI. This CDR3 has 12 residues. V was shortened by 11 bases and J by 6 bases, with 11 bases between the two germline ends. DNA of the CDR3: TGTGCCGGGGGGATGGGTAATTCACCCCTCCACTTT. This codes for CAGGMGNSPLHF.

This clonotype was seen a handful of times. The chain links TRBV20-1 to TRBJ1-2; D gene uncertain. V was trimmed by 6 bases and J by 6 bases, leaving 23 bases between them. Germline V lookup: CDR1 DFQATT, CDR2 SNEGSKA (reference sequence). The CDR3 spans 15 residues. CDR3 nucleotides: TGCAGTGCCGCTAGCCCCAGTGGGTCGAGGGATGGCTACACCTTC. Protein product: CSAASPSGSRDGYTF.

This clonotype came up many times. This sequence joins TRBV5-8 and TRBJ2-2; tentative D call: TRBD2 (6 bases). The germline CDR1 and CDR2 sequences are SGHTS and YDEGEE. Deletions cut 1 base from V and 3 bases from J, with 13 bases between. CDR3 length equals 16 residues. The chain's CDR3 is CASSLRIGTDTGELFF. CDR3 in DNA: TGTGCCAGCAGCTTGAGGATAGGGACTGACACCGGGGAGCTGTTTTTT. The full variable domain, in which reference TRBV5-8 and TRBJ2-2 provide the parts outside the CDR3, is EAGVTQSPTHLIKTRGQQATLRCSPISGHTSVYWYQQALGLGLQFLLWYDEGEERNRGNFPPRFSGRQFPNYSSELNVNALELEDSALYLCASSLRIGTDTGELFFGEGSRLTVL.

This clonotype was detected a few times. The chain couples TRBV20-1 to TRBJ2-5; TRBD2 might be the D (7 bases). The CDR3 covers 18 residues. Germline V gene lookup returns CDR1 DFQATT and CDR2 SNEGSKA (reference sequence). Trimming removed 5 bases at V and 5 bases at J, with 30 bases between. The CDR3 here is CSAPTGPAGELRGETQYF. The CDR3 DNA sequence: TGCAGTGCTCCCACCGGTCCGGCGGGAGAGTTGAGGGGGGAGACCCAGTACTTC.

This clonotype was seen at least ten times. The chain uses TRBV2 and TRBJ2-2; 9 bases line up with TRBD1. The ends lost 6 bases at V and 5 bases at J; junction bases unmatched: 4. Germline CDR1 and CDR2: SNHLY and FYNNEI. This CDR3 region has 14 residues. The CDR3 DNA reads as TGTGCCAGCAGCGTGACAGGGGGGACCGGGGAGCTGTTTTTT. Protein product: CASSVTGGTGELFF.

This clonotype has at least ten counts. This rearrangement joins TRBV11-2 to TRBJ2-1, with 7 bases identical to TRBD2. V shed 5 bases and J 0 bases; nucleotides not matched to a gene: 7. The CDR3 is 16 residues long. The germline CDR1 and CDR2 sequences are SGHAT and FQNNGV. In DNA form, the CDR3 reads TGTGCCAGCAGCCCGTGGGGCGGGAGCTCCTACAATGAGCAGTTCTTC. Translation: CASSPWGGSSYNEQFF.

This clonotype has just a few counts. The rearrangement joins TRBV12-3 or TRBV12-4 to TRBJ1-2, with D hard to call. This CDR3 comprises 13 residues. Between the trimmed V and J ends, which lost 4 bases and 8 bases, there was a span of 14 bases. For the CDR3, the DNA is TGTGCCAGCAGTTCCTATCAGAGGGAGGGCTACACCTTC. It encodes CASSSYQREGYTF.

The J gene is TRBJ2-7, the V gene TRBV11-1; possibly TRBD1 for D (5 bases). Germline loops: CDR1 SGHAT, CDR2 FQDESV (reference sequence). Trimming cost V 1 base and J 2 bases, with 15 bases left between them. The CDR3 contains 16 residues. The CDR3 nucleotides read TGTGCCAGCAGCTTAGGCCCCTTGGGGCGAACCTACGAGCAGTACTTC. It codes for CASSLGPLGRTYEQYF.

This clonotype was found many times. The chain carries TRBV20-1 and TRBJ1-5; TRBD1 agrees at 7 bases. Unmatched junction bases numbered 7, after V lost 6 bases and J lost 2 bases. The CDR3 consists of 14 residues. From germline, CDR1 is DFQATT and CDR2 SNEGSKA (reference sequence). The CDR3 DNA reads TGCAGTGCCCGGACAGGTGGGCGCAATCAGCCCCAGCATTTT. This sequence encodes CSARTGGRNQPQHF.

As for this clonotype: This could be a read error, since a much larger clone is one nucleotide away. The chain carries TRBV19 and TRBJ2-2; possibly TRBD1 for D (5 bases). The V and J ends lost 11 bases and 5 bases respectively, with 18 bases between them. From germline, CDR1 is LNHDA and CDR2 SQIVND (reference sequence). This CDR3 has 14 amino acids. This chain's CDR3 is CAGKGQGKTGELFF. CDR3 DNA: TGTGCCGGTAAAGGTCAGGGAAAGACCGGGGAGCTGTTTTTT.